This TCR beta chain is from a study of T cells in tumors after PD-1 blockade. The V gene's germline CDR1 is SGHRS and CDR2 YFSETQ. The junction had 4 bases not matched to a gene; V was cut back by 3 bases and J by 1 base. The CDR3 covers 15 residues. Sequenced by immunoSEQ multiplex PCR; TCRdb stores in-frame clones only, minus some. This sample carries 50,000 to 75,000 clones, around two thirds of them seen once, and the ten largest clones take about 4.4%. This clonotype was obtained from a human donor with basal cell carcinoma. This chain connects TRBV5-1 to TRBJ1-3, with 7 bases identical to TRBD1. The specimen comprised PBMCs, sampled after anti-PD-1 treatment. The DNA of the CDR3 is TGCGCCAGCAGCTGGGAGACAGGGTCTGGAAACACCATATATTTT. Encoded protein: CASSWETGSGNTIYF.